This T cell receptor beta chain was captured by sequencing in a study of blood T cell repertoires in COVID-19 (dated by TCRdb to 2020 to 2022). With regard to the full study: Collaborator samples came from the United States, Italy and Spain and covered acute and convalescent phases of COVID-19. The sample metadata nearly always contained a de-identified subject ID, COVID-19 status, age in years and sex. Samples were obtained from the ongoing ImmuneRACE study (first 160 participants) and from 1,254 subjects provided by 6 global collaborators. The dataset comprised deeply sampled blood TCRbeta repertoires from subjects exposed to, actively infected with, or recovered from COVID-19. The material from the prospective study consisted of cDNA or gDNA derived from T cells, B-cell-depleted T cells, or PBMCs. HLA class I and class II types, where available, came from metadata supplied by the sample provider rather than from assay-based typing. The repertoires were made available in a free public database intended to serve as a resource for research on the immune response to SARS-CoV-2. The research as a whole found: How much clinical and demographic metadata was included differed by source and by participant, and the metadata was provided uncurated.

The CDR3 covers 16 residues, taking in both the cysteine and the phenylalanine. Only the CDR3 portion is preserved as DNA: 48 bases, with reading frame beginning at the first base. V and J lose 5 bases and 0 bases, and a span of 16 bases separates them. The germline V gene (reference sequence) gives CDR1 as MNHNY and CDR2 as SVGAGI. TCRbeta CDR3 regions were amplified from genomic DNA by means of the immunoSEQ Assay, a bias-controlled multiplex PCR. The authors' pipeline ran thus. The number of nucleated cells in each sample was estimated by amplification of reference gene primers within the assay. To quantify the absolute abundance of each unique TCRbeta CDR3 rearrangement, sequence reads were collapsed and filtered. For each sample, productive Simpson clonality was calculated as the square root of Simpson's diversity index over productive rearrangements. Sourced from immuneACCESS, this table was stored by TCRdb with only in-frame sequences that have V and J called. A share of the clones is absent; for the studies checked, an unresolved V gene accounts for under half, and the remainder has no known explanation. V and J calls and clone size are copied from that table; D and trimming were computed from the DNA. Across this sample there are 170,000 or so clones, with roughly 87% seen only once. The ten biggest clones cover over 7% of the sample.

Points on this clone: Its antigen is currently not known. The sample holds no much larger clone one base away, and base qualities are not on file.

In the prospective study, participants were roughly 18 to 95 years old, resided in about two dozen geographic areas of the United States, and were enrolled through a virtual design. Cohort assignment in the prospective study relied on participant-reported clinical history from a screening survey and a study questionnaire. For ImmuneRACE Cohort 3, a participant was defined as recovered based on two consecutive negative NP/OP PCR tests, clearance by a healthcare professional, or resolution of symptoms. In the prospective study, whole blood, serum and a nasopharyngeal or oropharyngeal swab were collected from each participant by mobile phlebotomists. Additional blood draws and questionnaires over an approximately two-month period could optionally be provided by prospective study participants. Prospective study blood samples were shipped either frozen or at room temperature before DNA extraction.

The sequencing input was PBMCs or T cells enriched from blood (not recorded which). The clonotype was recovered from a woman aged 50 to 60 who had recovered from COVID-19. The chain employs TRBV6-6 and TRBJ1-1, with an unclear D gene assignment. The CDR3 region: CASSPNSRLMNTEAFF. In nucleotide form, the sequence is TGTGCCAGCAGTCCGAACTCGCGGCTAATGAACACTGAAGCTTTCTTT.